Sequencing of this T cell receptor (beta chain) was carried out in a study of blood T cell repertoires in COVID-19. On the study more broadly: Italy, Spain and the United States were the sources of the convalescent and acute COVID-19 samples.

In terms of age and location, participants ranged from about 18 to 95 years and lived in 24 US areas. Donors were grouped by their self-reported clinical history. V was shortened by 1 base and J by 2 bases, with 6 bases between the two germline ends. This CDR3 has 13 amino acids. Germline CDR1 and CDR2: SGDLS and YYNGEE. TCRdb's table, derived via immunoSEQ multiplex PCR, lists solely in-frame clones and lacks some. This sample yields around 300,000 clones, of which around 90% are seen a single time; under 6% belongs to the top ten. The sample consisted of PBMCs or T cells enriched from blood (not recorded which). The receptor's source is a man younger than 45 who had recovered from COVID-19. The rearrangement joins TRBV9 to TRBJ1-2, with D hard to call. Written as DNA, the CDR3 is TGTGCCAGCAGCGTAAACCAGAACTATGGCTACACCTTC. It specifies CASSVNQNYGYTF.